The rows below give T cell receptor beta chains drawn from one sample of a study of T-cell reconstitution after alpha-beta-depleted transplantation in children. TCRdb recomputed calls from the PCR reads with MiXCR, one row per CDR3 protein. The sample consists of 250,000 to 350,000 distinct CDR3 sequences, approximately 9.8% of them appearing once. Sequences were derived from PBMCs from the stem cell graft donor, sampled from the stem cell graft. These receptors were collected from a human donor who donated a stem cell graft to a child with SCID. CDR3s include the opening cysteine and the closing phenylalanine or tryptophan. A D gene is named only where the DNA matches it firmly. A row's size may be missing; if present it is once, few, many or a size class.

>many|TRBJ1-2|TRBV5-1|-
TGCGCCAGCAGCCTCTCGGACGCGAACTATGGCTACACCTTC
CASSLSDANYGYTF
>-|TRBJ2-5|TRBV6-6|-
TGTGCCAGCAGTATTACTAGCAGATCGGACCAGTACTTC
CASSITSRSDQYF
>few|TRBJ1-6|TRBV10-3|-
TGTGCCATCAGTGACGTGGGGGTTGGGGCCTATAATTCACCCCTCCACTTT
CAISDVGVGAYNSPLHF
>few|TRBJ1-6|TRBV27|-
TGTGCCAGCAGTTTAGTAACAGAACATAATTCACCCCTCCACTTT
CASSLVTEHNSPLHF
>-|TRBJ2-5|TRBV5-5|-
TGTGCCAGCAGCTTGGCAGGATTCCTTGGCGAGACCCAGTACTTC
CASSLAGFLGETQYF
>few|TRBJ2-7|TRBV10-3|TRBD1
TGTGCCATCAGACGGGACAGGGTTCAAGAGCAGTACTTC
CAIRRDRVQEQYF
>many|TRBJ1-6|TRBV7-6|TRBD1
TGTGCCAGCAGCTTAGGAGGACCGGGACAGGCTACTTCACCCCTCCACTTT
CASSLGGPGQATSPLHF
>few|TRBJ1-5|TRBV5-5|-
TGTGCCAGCAGCTTGAGGTTTTCTGGGGACTATAGCAATCAGCCCCAGCATTTT
CASSLRFSGDYSNQPQHF
>-|TRBJ2-3|TRBV5-1|TRBD2
TGCGCCAGCAGCTTGGGGACTAGCGGTCGTCGGGTCCTAGATACGCAGTATTTT
CASSLGTSGRRVLDTQYF
>-|TRBJ2-5|TRBV12-3/TRBV12-4|TRBD1
TGTGCCAGCAGTTACACAGGGGTGGAGACCCAGTACTTC
CASSYTGVETQYF
>-|TRBJ1-2|TRBV9|-
TGTGCCAGCGGGGATGGCTACACCTTC
CASGDGYTF
>-|TRBJ2-7|TRBV7-8|-
TGTGCCAGCAGCTCCTGGGGGGCAGCGTCCTACGAGCAGTACTTC
CASSSWGAASYEQYF
>-|TRBJ2-7|TRBV12-3/TRBV12-4|-
TGTGCCAGCAGTTTGGGGGGTCTGAACTCCTACGAGCAGTACTTC
CASSLGGLNSYEQYF
>-|TRBJ2-4|TRBV12-3/TRBV12-4|-
TGTGCCGGCAATTCTGCCGGGGGATACCGGGACATTCAGTACTTC
CAGNSAGGYRDIQYF
>many|TRBJ2-5|TRBV18|TRBD1
TGTGCCAGCTCACCACCAACGGGGACAGTCCAAGAGACCCAGTACTTC
CASSPPTGTVQETQYF
>-|TRBJ2-7|TRBV7-9|TRBD1
TGTGCCAGCGGCTCCGGGACAGGTGCCTACGAGCAGTACTTC
CASGSGTGAYEQYF
>many|TRBJ1-2|TRBV9|TRBD1
TGTGCCAGCAGCTCCCGACAGGGTAATGGCTACACCTTC
CASSSRQGNGYTF
>-|TRBJ2-5|TRBV3-1|-
TGTGCCAGCAGCCAAGGCTCCACCCAAGAGACCCAGTACTTC
CASSQGSTQETQYF
>few|TRBJ1-2|TRBV18|-
TGTGCCAGCTCACCATGGGGTGACTATGGCTACACCTTC
CASSPWGDYGYTF
>-|TRBJ1-1|TRBV11-2|-
TGTGCCAGCAGCTTTTCGGCCAGATTCCAGAACACTGAAGCTTTCTTT
CASSFSARFQNTEAFF
>-|TRBJ1-2|TRBV6-5|TRBD1
TGTGCCAGCAGTTACTCAGTGACAGGGAACGGCTACACCTTC
CASSYSVTGNGYTF
>few|TRBJ2-1|TRBV5-1|-
TGCGCCAGCAGCTTGGAACGGGAACAGTTCTTC
CASSLEREQFF
>-|TRBJ1-2|TRBV18|TRBD1
TGTGCCAGCTCACCCACCGGGACAGGGGGCGACTATGGCTACACCTTC
CASSPTGTGGDYGYTF
>few|TRBJ2-7|TRBV20-1|-
TGCAGTGCAACGCGAGGGGGGGTAGGTCCCGAGCAGTACTTC
CSATRGGVGPEQYF
>few|TRBJ2-3|TRBV12-3/TRBV12-4|-
TGTGCCAGCCATACCCCGTGGCCCTCAATCCCCACAGATACGCAGTATTTT
CASHTPWPSIPTDTQYF
>few|TRBJ1-1|TRBV6-5|-
TGTGCCAGCAGTTACGATTCCGGGTTGACTGAAGCTTTCTTT
CASSYDSGLTEAFF
>many|TRBJ2-2|TRBV5-1|TRBD2
TGCGCCAGCAGCCATGGGCTAGCGGAGAACACCGGGGAGCTGTTTTTT
CASSHGLAENTGELFF
>-|TRBJ2-5|TRBV12-3/TRBV12-4|-
TGTGCCAGCAGTCCAGGGCCAAAGAAAGAGACCCAGTACTTC
CASSPGPKKETQYF
>-|TRBJ2-7|TRBV9|-
TGTGCCAGCAGCATTAACCACAGGGTTGACCAGGACGAGCAGTACTTC
CASSINHRVDQDEQYF
>-|TRBJ1-6|TRBV2|-
TGTGCCAGCAGTGAAGAGAGCTCCTATAATTCACCCCTCCACTTT
CASSEESSYNSPLHF
>few|TRBJ1-5|TRBV12-3/TRBV12-4|TRBD1
TGTGCCAGCAGTCCGAGACAGGGTCATGGTCAGCCCCAGCATTTT
CASSPRQGHGQPQHF